The table lists the clone carrying this TCR beta chain with a few counts. This sample is drawn from a study of blood T cell repertoires in COVID-19. Looking at the study overall: Italy, Spain and the United States were the sources of the convalescent and acute COVID-19 samples. The analysed material was cDNA or gDNA that came from T cells, B-cell-depleted T cells, or PBMCs.

Trimming shortened V by 6 bases and J by 10 bases, and 16 bases separated the two germline ends. The germline V gene encodes CDR1 SGHDN and CDR2 FVKESK. The CDR3 is made up of 14 amino acids. Methods used by the authors: From reference gene primer amplification, estimates of nucleated cell counts were derived. Clones were read by immunoSEQ multiplex PCR, and TCRdb kept only the in-frame ones, dropping some. V and J calls and clone size are those listed in that table; D and trimming were worked out from the DNA. The sample records about 150,000 clones, more than 75% being singletons. This TCR derives from a man in his forties or fifties who had recovered from COVID-19. The specimen was peripheral blood. V gene TRBV14 combines with J gene TRBJ1-6, with D possibly being TRBD1 (5 bases). The CDR3 region is CASSRLQGGSPLHF. CDR3 DNA: TGTGCCAGCAGTCGCCTCCAGGGAGGATCACCCCTCCACTTT.